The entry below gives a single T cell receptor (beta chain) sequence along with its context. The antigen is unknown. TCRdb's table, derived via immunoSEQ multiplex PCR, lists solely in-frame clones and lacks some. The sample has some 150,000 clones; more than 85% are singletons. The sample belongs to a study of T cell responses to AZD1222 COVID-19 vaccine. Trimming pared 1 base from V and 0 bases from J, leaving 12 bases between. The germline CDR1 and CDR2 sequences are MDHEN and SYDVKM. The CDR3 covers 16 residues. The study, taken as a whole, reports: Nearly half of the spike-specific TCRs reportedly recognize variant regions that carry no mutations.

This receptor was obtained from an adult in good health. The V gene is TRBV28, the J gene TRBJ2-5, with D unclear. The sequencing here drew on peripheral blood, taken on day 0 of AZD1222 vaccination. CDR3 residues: CASSLYQAPYQETQYF. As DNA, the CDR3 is TGTGCCAGCAGTTTATATCAGGCCCCGTACCAAGAGACCCAGTACTTC.